Below, 21 T cell receptor beta chains from the same sample are listed, as sequenced in a study of blood T cell repertoires in COVID-19. TCRdb's table, derived via immunoSEQ multiplex PCR, lists solely in-frame clones and lacks some. The data contain some 200,000 clones, roughly 89% of them seen just once; the ten biggest clones take up 3% to 4.5%. The sample comprised PBMCs or T cells enriched from blood (not recorded which). These receptors were collected from a woman in her forties with acute COVID-19.

The rearrangement links TRBV7-6 to TRBJ1-1; tentatively, D is TRBD1 (5 bases). This CDR3 is 16 amino acids long. V lost 5 bases to trimming and J lost 0 bases, with 16 bases between them. Germline V gene lookup returns CDR1 SGHVS and CDR2 FNYEAQ. CDR3 amino acids: CASSHDSARMNTEAFF. The CDR3 bases are TGTGCCAGCAGCCACGACAGCGCACGAATGAACACTGAAGCTTTCTTT.

The V gene is TRBV5-1, the J gene TRBJ2-1; D is perhaps TRBD1 (6 bases). Germline V gene sequence: CDR1 SGHRS, CDR2 YFSETQ. This CDR3 has 15 amino acids. V was trimmed by 0 bases and J by 2 bases, leaving 9 bases between them. CDR3 protein: CASSLAGDTYNEQFF. CDR3 DNA: TGCGCCAGCAGCTTGGCAGGGGACACCTACAATGAGCAGTTCTTC.

This CDR3 is CASSPTGWAEAFF. DNA for the CDR3: TGTGCCAGCAGCCCGACAGGGTGGGCTGAAGCTTTCTTT. The rearrangement uses TRBV7-9 and TRBJ1-1; the match to TRBD1 covers 7 bases. V gave up 5 bases and J gave up 6 bases; unmatched junction bases: 6. The CDR3 has 13 residues. The germline CDR1 and CDR2 sequences are SEHNR and FQNEAQ (reference sequence).

V usage is TRBV5-1 and J usage is TRBJ1-1, with D unclear. Germline CDR1 SGHRS, CDR2 YFSETQ. Trimming left V 0 bases short and J 6 bases short, with 15 bases between. The CDR3 is 15 residues long. As DNA, the CDR3 is TGCGCCAGCAGCTTGGGGTCGGGAGGAGCCCCTGAAGCTTTCTTT. Translated: CASSLGSGGAPEAFF. Together with reference TRBV5-1 and TRBJ1-1, the CDR3 gives the full variable domain: KAGVTQTPRYLIKTRGQQVTLSCSPISGHRSVSWYQQTPGQGLQFLFEYFSETQRNKGNFPGRFSGRQFSNSRSEMNVSTLELGDSALYLCASSLGSGGAPEAFFGQGTRLTVV.

The table lists this clone with many counts. This rearrangement joins TRBV3-1 (or the pseudogene TRBV3-2) to TRBJ1-1; D is unclear. Between the trimmed V and J ends, which lost 0 bases and 5 bases, there was a span of 19 bases. This CDR3 has 17 residues. CDR1 and CDR2 from the germline V gene are LGHDT and YNNKEL (reference sequence). The CDR3 sequence is CASSQEGFTLSGTEAFF. In DNA form, the CDR3 reads TGTGCCAGCAGCCAAGAAGGGTTTACCCTTTCGGGGACTGAAGCTTTCTTT.

As concerns this clone: Within the sample, other DNA sequences also encode this same CDR3. The genes are TRBV5-1 and TRBJ1-1, with 8 nucleotides matching TRBD1. Germline CDR1 is SGHRS and CDR2 is YFSETQ. Losses at the gene ends were 4 bases for V and 0 bases for J; bases not matched to a gene: 5. The CDR3 is 15 amino acids. CDR3 residues: CASSTWTGLNTEAFF. The DNA of the CDR3 is TGCGCCAGCAGCACGTGGACAGGGCTGAACACTGAAGCTTTCTTT.

The chain is built from TRBV14 and TRBJ1-2; no clear D. The germline CDR1 and CDR2 sequences are SGHDN and FVKESK. V was trimmed by 3 bases and J by 3 bases, leaving 17 bases between them. This CDR3 has 16 residues. The CDR3 loop reads CASSQALGREDYGYTF. The CDR3 DNA reads TGTGCCAGCAGCCAGGCTTTGGGGAGGGAGGACTATGGCTACACCTTC.

The gene calls are TRBV29-1 and TRBJ1-1; D not resolved. V was clipped by 5 bases and J by 4 bases, with 14 bases between them. CDR3 length: 13 amino acids. CDR1 and CDR2 from the germline V gene are SQVTM and ANQGSEA. The CDR3 nucleotides read TGCAGCGTTACGGTCGGGTCCCGCACTGAAGCTTTCTTT. As protein: CSVTVGSRTEAFF.

The V and J genes are TRBV27 and TRBJ2-1; 10 bases fit TRBD1. The J segment lost 7 bases and the V segment lost 4 bases, leaving 7 bases of the junction unmatched. The CDR3 loop spans 15 amino acids. Germline V gene sequence: CDR1 MNHEY, CDR2 SMNVEV (reference sequence). The CDR3 loop reads CASSWTPDRGNEQFF. The DNA for the CDR3 is TGTGCCAGCAGTTGGACCCCGGACAGGGGGAATGAGCAGTTCTTC.

This rearrangement joins TRBV28 to TRBJ1-2, with D possibly being TRBD1 (6 bases). CDR3 length equals 16 residues. V was pared by 2 bases and J by 3 bases, with 16 bases between. Germline loops: CDR1 MDHEN, CDR2 SYDVKM. The CDR3 loop is CASSLGGGTLDYGYTF. The CDR3 DNA is TGTGCCAGCAGTTTAGGGGGCGGCACTTTGGACTATGGCTACACCTTC.

The chain is built from TRBV9 and TRBJ2-2; no reliable D call. Trimming took 0 bases from V and 2 from J, leaving 8 bases between them. Germline CDR1 reads SGDLS; CDR2 reads YYNGEE. There are 15 residues in the CDR3. The CDR3: CASSVDSPNTGELFF. In DNA, the CDR3 is TGTGCCAGCAGCGTAGACAGCCCTAACACCGGGGAGCTGTTTTTT.

The chain has TRBV2 and TRBJ2-1, with D tentatively TRBD1 (5 bases). The germline V gene encodes CDR1 SNHLY and CDR2 FYNNEI. The CDR3 is made up of 16 amino acids. Trimming left V 0 bases short and J 3 bases short, with 12 bases between. This chain's CDR3 is CASSEAPAGFYNEQFF. The CDR3 DNA reads as TGTGCCAGCAGTGAAGCCCCCGCAGGGTTCTACAATGAGCAGTTCTTC.

V gene TRBV6-2 or TRBV6-3 combines with J gene TRBJ1-1; D is unresolved. Germline lookup yields CDR1 MNHEY and CDR2 SVGEGT. The V end was cut by 4 bases, the J end by 1 base, with 7 bases between. The CDR3 runs 13 residues. The CDR3 region is CASSFQQNTEAFF. The CDR3 DNA follows: TGTGCCAGCAGTTTTCAACAGAACACTGAAGCTTTCTTT.

The chain combines TRBV11-2 with TRBJ1-1; D possibly corresponds to TRBD1 (6 bases). Trimming removed 4 bases from V and 1 base from J, with 10 bases in between. The CDR3 runs to 14 residues. Looked up from germline, CDR1 is SGHAT and CDR2 is FQNNGV. CDR3 nucleotides: TGTGCCAGCAGCTCCCGGGGACAGAACACTGAAGCTTTCTTT. Translating gives CASSSRGQNTEAFF. The entire variable domain, with the rest obtained from reference TRBV11-2 and TRBJ1-1, is as follows: EAGVAQSPRYKIIEKRQSVAFWCNPISGHATLYWYQQILGQGPKLLIQFQNNGVVDDSQLPKDRFSAERLKGVDSTLKIQPAKLEDSAVYLCASSSRGQNTEAFFGQGTRLTVV.

The V call is TRBV12-5, the J call TRBJ2-5; TRBD2 matches 13 bases. With 4 bases clipped from V and 1 base from J, the junction kept 3 bases outside the gene matches. Germline CDR1 LGHNT, CDR2 FRNRAP. CDR3 length equals 16 residues. As DNA, the CDR3 is TGTGCTAGTGGTTCTGGACTAGCGGGGGTCCAAGAGACCCAGTACTTC. Translated: CASGSGLAGVQETQYF. The full variable domain, rest sourced from reference TRBV12-5 and TRBJ2-5, is DARVTQTPRHKVTEMGQEVTMRCQPILGHNTVFWYRQTMMQGLELLAYFRNRAPLDDSGMPKDRFSAEMPDATLATLKIQPSEPRDSAVYFCASGSGLAGVQETQYFGPGTRLLVL.

The V and J genes are TRBV5-1 and TRBJ2-1; TRBD2 aligns across 12 bases. This CDR3 spans 16 amino acids. Germline lookup yields CDR1 SGHRS and CDR2 YFSETQ. With 1 base clipped from V and 7 bases from J, the junction kept 6 bases outside the gene matches. For the CDR3, the DNA is TGCGCCAGCAGCTTGCCATCTAGCGGGGGGGTAAATGAGCAGTTCTTC. It yields the protein CASSLPSSGGVNEQFF.

The J gene is TRBJ1-2, the V gene TRBV6-5; TRBD1 aligns across 8 bases. Germline V gene sequence: CDR1 MNHEY, CDR2 SVGAGI. This CDR3 is built from 15 residues. V shed 0 bases, J shed 7 bases, and the junction held 7 bases outside the gene matches. This CDR3 reads CASSYSRQGASGYTF. The CDR3 bases are TGTGCCAGCAGTTACTCACGCCAGGGGGCGAGTGGCTACACCTTC.

This sequence joins TRBV5-5 and TRBJ2-7; D call uncertain. The CDR3 consists of 13 residues. Germline CDR1 and CDR2: SGHKS and YYEKEE (reference sequence). Trimming stripped 0 bases from V and 2 bases from J, with 6 bases between. The CDR3 spells CASSLGRTYEQYV. The CDR3 DNA is TGTGCCAGCAGCTTGGGGAGAACCTACGAGCAGTACGTC.

This chain connects TRBV10-3 to TRBJ1-6; the D is unclear. This CDR3 contains 13 residues. CDR1 ENHRY and CDR2 SYGVKD come from the germline V gene. The V gene lost 4 bases and the J gene lost 8 bases, with 9 bases spanning the gap. The CDR3 spells CAISGTADSPLHF. In DNA form, the CDR3 reads TGTGCCATCAGTGGAACAGCGGATTCACCCCTCCACTTT.

This clone was picked up one time. The rearrangement links TRBV15 to TRBJ1-1; D is possibly TRBD1 (6 bases). Trimming removed 3 bases at V and 5 bases at J, with 16 bases between. CDR1 is LNHNV, CDR2 YYDKDF, per germline (reference sequence). The CDR3 runs 15 residues. The CDR3 here is CATSRGGWQGTEAFF. The CDR3 coding sequence is TGTGCCACCAGCAGGGGGGGGTGGCAGGGGACTGAAGCTTTCTTT.

The chain combines TRBV4-3 with TRBJ2-7; 10 nucleotides align to TRBD1. This CDR3 spans 15 amino acids. V was clipped by 4 bases and J by 3 bases; unmatched bases: 6. Germline V gene data show CDR1 as LGHNA and CDR2 as YSLEER. DNA for the CDR3: TGCGCCAGCAGCCGAGGGACAGGGGAGATCTACGAGCAGTACTTC. This sequence encodes CASSRGTGEIYEQYF.